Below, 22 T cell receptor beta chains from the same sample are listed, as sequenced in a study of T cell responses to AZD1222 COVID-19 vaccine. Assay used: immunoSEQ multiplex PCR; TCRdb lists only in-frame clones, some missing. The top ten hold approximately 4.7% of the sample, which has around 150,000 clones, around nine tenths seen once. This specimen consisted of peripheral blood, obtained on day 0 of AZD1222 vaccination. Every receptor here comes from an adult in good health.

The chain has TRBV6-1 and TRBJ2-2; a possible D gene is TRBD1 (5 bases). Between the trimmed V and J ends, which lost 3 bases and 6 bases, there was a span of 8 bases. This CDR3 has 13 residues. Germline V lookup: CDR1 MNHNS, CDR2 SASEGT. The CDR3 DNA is TGTGCCAGCAGTGAGTGGGGCCCCGGGGAGCTGTTTTTT. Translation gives CASSEWGPGELFF.

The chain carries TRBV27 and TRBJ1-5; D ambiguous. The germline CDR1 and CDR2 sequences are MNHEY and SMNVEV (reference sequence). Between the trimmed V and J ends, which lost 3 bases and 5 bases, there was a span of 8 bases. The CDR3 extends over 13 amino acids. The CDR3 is CASSFRLDQPQHF. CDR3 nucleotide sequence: TGTGCCAGCAGTTTTCGCCTCGATCAGCCCCAGCATTTT.

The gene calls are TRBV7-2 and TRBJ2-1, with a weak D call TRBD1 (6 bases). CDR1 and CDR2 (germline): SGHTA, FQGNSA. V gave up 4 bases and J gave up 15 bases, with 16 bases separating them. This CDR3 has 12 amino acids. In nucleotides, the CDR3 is TGTGCCAGCAGCTCGGACAGCTATCTCCCGTTCTTC. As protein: CASSSDSYLPFF.

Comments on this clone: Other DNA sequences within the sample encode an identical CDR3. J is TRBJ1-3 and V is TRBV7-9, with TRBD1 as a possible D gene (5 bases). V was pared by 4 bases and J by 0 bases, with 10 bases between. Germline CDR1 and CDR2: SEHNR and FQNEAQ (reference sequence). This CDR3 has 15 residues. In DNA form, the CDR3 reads TGTGCCAGCAGCTCAGACAGAAGCTCTGGAAACACCATATATTTT. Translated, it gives CASSSDRSSGNTIYF.

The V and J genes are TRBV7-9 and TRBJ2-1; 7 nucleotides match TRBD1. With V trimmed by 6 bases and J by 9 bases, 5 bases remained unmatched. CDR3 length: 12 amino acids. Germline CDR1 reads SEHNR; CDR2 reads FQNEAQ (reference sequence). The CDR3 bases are TGTGCCAGCAGGAAGGACAGGATTGAGCAGTTCTTC. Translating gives CASRKDRIEQFF.

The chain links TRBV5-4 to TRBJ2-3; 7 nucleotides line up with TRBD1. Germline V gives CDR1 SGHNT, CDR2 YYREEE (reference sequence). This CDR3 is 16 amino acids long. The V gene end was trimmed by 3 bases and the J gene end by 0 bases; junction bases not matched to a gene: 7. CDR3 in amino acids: CASSSTRTGSTDTQYF. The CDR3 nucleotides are TGTGCCAGCAGCTCCACCCGGACAGGTAGCACAGATACGCAGTATTTT.

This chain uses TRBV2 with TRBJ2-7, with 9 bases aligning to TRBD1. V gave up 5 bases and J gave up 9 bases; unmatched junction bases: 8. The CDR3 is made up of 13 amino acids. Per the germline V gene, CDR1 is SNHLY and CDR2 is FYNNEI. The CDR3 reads CASSPQGALGQYF. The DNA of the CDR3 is TGTGCCAGCAGTCCACAGGGGGCGCTGGGGCAGTACTTC.

CDR3 sequence (DNA): TGTGCCAGCAGCTTCTTGGAGCGGGACTCCTACGAGCAGTACTTC. It specifies CASSFLERDSYEQYF. This chain joins TRBV7-9 and TRBJ2-7; 7 positions match TRBD2. After removal of 3 bases from V and 0 bases from J, the junction contained 5 bases not matched to a gene. CDR1 and CDR2 from the germline V gene are SEHNR and FQNEAQ (reference sequence). CDR3 length: 15 residues.

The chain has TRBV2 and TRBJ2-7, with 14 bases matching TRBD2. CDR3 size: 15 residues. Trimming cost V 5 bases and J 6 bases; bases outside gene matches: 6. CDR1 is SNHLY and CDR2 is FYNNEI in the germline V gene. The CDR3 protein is CASSPGLAGGLEQYF. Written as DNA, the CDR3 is TGTGCCAGCAGTCCAGGACTAGCGGGGGGCCTCGAGCAGTACTTC.

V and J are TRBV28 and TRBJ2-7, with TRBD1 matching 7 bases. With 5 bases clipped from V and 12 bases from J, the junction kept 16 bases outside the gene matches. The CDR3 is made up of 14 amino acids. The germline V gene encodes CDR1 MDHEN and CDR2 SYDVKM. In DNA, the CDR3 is TGTGCCAGCAGTACTTATACAGGGGCCTCTATCTGGTACTTC. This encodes CASSTYTGASIWYF.

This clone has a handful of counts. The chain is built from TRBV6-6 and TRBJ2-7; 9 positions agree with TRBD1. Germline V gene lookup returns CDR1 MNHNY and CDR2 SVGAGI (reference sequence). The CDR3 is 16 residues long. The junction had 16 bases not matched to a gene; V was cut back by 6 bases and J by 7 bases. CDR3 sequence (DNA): TGTGCCAGCAGAACAGGCCGGGACAGGGACTTAAAAGAGCAGTACTTC. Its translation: CASRTGRDRDLKEQYF.

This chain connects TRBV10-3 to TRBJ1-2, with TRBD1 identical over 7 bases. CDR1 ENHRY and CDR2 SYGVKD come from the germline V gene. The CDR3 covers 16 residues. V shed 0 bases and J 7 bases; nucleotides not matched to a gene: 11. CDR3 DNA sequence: TGTGCCATCAGTGAGTCGAGTAAGGGGGCGAGGTTTGGCTACACCTTC. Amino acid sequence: CAISESSKGARFGYTF.

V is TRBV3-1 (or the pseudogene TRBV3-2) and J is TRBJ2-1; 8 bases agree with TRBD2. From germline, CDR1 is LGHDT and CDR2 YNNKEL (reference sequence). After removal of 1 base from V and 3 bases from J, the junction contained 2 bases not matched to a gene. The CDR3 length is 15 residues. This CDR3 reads CASSQGLAGYNEQFF. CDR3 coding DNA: TGTGCCAGCAGCCAAGGGCTAGCGGGCTACAATGAGCAGTTCTTC.

CDR3 loop: CASSFLDRANEQYF. As DNA, the CDR3 is TGTGCCAGCAGTTTCCTAGACAGGGCCAACGAGCAGTACTTC. J is TRBJ2-7 and V is TRBV27, with 7 bases matching TRBD1. This CDR3 contains 14 residues. Trimming at V came to 3 bases and at J to 5 bases, leaving 7 bases not matched to a gene. Per germline, CDR1 MNHEY and CDR2 SMNVEV (reference sequence).

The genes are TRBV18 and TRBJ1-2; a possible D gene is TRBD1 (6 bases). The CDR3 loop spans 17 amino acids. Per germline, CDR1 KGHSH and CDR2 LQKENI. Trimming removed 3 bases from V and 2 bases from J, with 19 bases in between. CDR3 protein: CASSPTTLGGNNYGYTF. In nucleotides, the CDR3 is TGTGCCAGCTCACCCACGACACTGGGGGGCAACAACTATGGCTACACCTTC.

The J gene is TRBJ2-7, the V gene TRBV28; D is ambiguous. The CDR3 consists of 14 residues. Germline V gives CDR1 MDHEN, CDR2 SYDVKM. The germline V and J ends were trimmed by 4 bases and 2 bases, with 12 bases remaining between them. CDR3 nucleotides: TGTGCCAGCAGTTCTACCCTCAACGCCTACGAGCAGTACTTC. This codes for CASSSTLNAYEQYF.

In DNA form, the CDR3 reads TGTGCCAGCAGAGGGGGAGGCTATCAGCCCCAGCATTTT. It is translated as CASRGGGYQPQHF. The genes are TRBV6-5 and TRBJ1-5, with D possibly being TRBD1 (6 bases). The CDR3 runs to 13 residues. The ends were cut back, 6 bases at V and 5 bases at J, with 11 bases in the middle. Per germline, CDR1 MNHEY and CDR2 SVGAGI.

This CDR3 reads CSAETQGGAFF. The CDR3 region has the DNA TGCAGTGCTGAGACTCAGGGGGGCGCTTTCTTT. The chain couples TRBV20-1 to TRBJ1-1; TRBD1 agrees at 7 bases. V lost 5 bases to trimming and J lost 11 bases; unmatched junction nucleotides: 8. CDR1 and CDR2 (germline): DFQATT, SNEGSKA (reference sequence). This CDR3 comprises 11 residues.

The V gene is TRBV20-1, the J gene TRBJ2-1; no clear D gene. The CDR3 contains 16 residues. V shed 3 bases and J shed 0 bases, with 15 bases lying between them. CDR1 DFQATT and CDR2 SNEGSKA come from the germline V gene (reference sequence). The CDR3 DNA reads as TGCAGTGCTAGTTTTGGATCTGCGGCCTCCTACAATGAGCAGTTCTTC. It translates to CSASFGSAASYNEQFF.

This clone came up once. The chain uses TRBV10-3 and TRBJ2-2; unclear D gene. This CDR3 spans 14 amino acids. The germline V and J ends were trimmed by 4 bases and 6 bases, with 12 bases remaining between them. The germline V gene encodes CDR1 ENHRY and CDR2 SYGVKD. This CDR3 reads CAISVEAGSGELFF. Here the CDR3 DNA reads TGTGCCATCAGTGTAGAGGCAGGTTCCGGGGAGCTGTTTTTT.

CDR3 sequence (DNA): TGCAGCGTTGAGCCCGTGAACACCGGGGAGCTGTTTTTT. Protein sequence: CSVEPVNTGELFF. The rearrangement uses TRBV29-1 and TRBJ2-2; D not resolved. There are 13 residues in the CDR3. Germline-derived CDR1 and CDR2 are SQVTM and ANQGSEA. The V and J ends lost 3 bases and 1 base respectively, with 6 bases between them.

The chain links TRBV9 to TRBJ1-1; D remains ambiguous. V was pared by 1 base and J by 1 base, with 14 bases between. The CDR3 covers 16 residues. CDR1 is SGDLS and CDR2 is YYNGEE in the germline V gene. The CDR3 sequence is CASSVRFGLGNTEAFF. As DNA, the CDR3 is TGTGCCAGCAGCGTAAGGTTTGGGCTAGGGAACACTGAAGCTTTCTTT.